The sequence of this T cell receptor beta chain was determined in a study of blood T cells in healthy people across ages. A J-beta primer mix and a sample-barcoded 5' primer were used in a second PCR of about 7 to 12 cycles. TCRdb reprocessed the 5' RACE reads via MiXCR and lists one record per CDR3 protein. The sample yields about 580,000 distinct CDR3 sequences, roughly 48% seen once. In germline, CDR1 is SGHDT, CDR2 YYEEEE. The germline V and J ends were trimmed by 3 bases and 6 bases, with 9 bases remaining between them. The CDR3 is 12 amino acids. The clonotype originates from an elderly man in good health. The V call is TRBV5-6, the J call TRBJ1-2; D gene uncertain. Input material: blood. The CDR3 sequence: CASSSTSHGYTF. The CDR3 region has the DNA TGTGCCAGCAGCTCCACGTCGCATGGCTACACCTTC.